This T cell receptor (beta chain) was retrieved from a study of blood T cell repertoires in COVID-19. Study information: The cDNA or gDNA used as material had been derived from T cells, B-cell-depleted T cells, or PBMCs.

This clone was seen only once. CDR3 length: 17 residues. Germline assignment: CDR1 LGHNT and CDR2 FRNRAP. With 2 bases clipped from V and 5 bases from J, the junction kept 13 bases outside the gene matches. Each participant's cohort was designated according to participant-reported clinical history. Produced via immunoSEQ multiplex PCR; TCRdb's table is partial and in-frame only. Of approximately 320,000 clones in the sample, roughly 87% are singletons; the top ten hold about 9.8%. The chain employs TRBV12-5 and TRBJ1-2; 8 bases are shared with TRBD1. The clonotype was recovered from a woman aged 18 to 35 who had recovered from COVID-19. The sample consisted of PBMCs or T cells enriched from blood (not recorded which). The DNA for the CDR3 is TGTGCTAGTGGTTTGCCCGCTCAGGGGGCACAGAAATATGGCTACACCTTC. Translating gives CASGLPAQGAQKYGYTF. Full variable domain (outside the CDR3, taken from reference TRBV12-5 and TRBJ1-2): DARVTQTPRHKVTEMGQEVTMRCQPILGHNTVFWYRQTMMQGLELLAYFRNRAPLDDSGMPKDRFSAEMPDATLATLKIQPSEPRDSAVYFCASGLPAQGAQKYGYTFGSGTRLTVV.